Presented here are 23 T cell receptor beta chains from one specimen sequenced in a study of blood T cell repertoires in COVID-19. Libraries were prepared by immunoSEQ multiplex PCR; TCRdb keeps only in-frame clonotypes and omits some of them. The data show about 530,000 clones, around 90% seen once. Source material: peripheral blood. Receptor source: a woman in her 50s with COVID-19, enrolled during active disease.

The CDR3 region is CASSLASGGPTDTQYF. The CDR3 DNA is TGTGCCAGCAGCTTAGCTAGCGGGGGGCCAACAGATACGCAGTATTTT. The J gene is TRBJ2-3, the V gene TRBV11-2, with 11 bases identical to TRBD2. CDR1 SGHAT and CDR2 FQNNGV come from the germline V gene. The CDR3 has 16 amino acids. Trimming at V came to 1 base and at J to 3 bases, leaving 3 bases not matched to a gene. The whole variable domain, remainder taken from reference TRBV11-2 and TRBJ2-3, is EAGVAQSPRYKIIEKRQSVAFWCNPISGHATLYWYQQILGQGPKLLIQFQNNGVVDDSQLPKDRFSAERLKGVDSTLKIQPAKLEDSAVYLCASSLASGGPTDTQYFGPGTRLTVL.

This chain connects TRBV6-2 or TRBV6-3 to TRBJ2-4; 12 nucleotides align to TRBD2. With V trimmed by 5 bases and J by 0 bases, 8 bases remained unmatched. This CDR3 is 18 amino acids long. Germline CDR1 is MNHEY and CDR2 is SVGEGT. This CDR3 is CASSPPSGGAKAKNIQYF. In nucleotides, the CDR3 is TGTGCCAGCAGTCCCCCTAGCGGGGGGGCGAAAGCCAAAAACATTCAGTACTTC.

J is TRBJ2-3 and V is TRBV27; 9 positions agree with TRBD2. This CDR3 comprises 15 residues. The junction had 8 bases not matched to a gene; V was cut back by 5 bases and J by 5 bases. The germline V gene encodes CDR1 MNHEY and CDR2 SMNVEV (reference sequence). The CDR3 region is CASSPLAGQQDTQYF. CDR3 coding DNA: TGTGCCAGCAGTCCCCTAGCGGGGCAACAAGATACGCAGTATTTT.

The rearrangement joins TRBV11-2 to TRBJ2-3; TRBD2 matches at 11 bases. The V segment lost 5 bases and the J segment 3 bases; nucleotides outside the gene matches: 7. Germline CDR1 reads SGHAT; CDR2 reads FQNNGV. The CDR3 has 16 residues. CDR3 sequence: CASSPRLAGGTDTQYF. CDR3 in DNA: TGTGCCAGCAGCCCGCGGCTAGCGGGGGGAACAGATACGCAGTATTTT.

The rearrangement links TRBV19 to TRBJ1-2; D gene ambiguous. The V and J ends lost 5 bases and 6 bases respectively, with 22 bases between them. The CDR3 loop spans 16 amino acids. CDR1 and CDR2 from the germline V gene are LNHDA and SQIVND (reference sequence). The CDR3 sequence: CASSYESPGGLDGYTF. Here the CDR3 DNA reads TGTGCCAGTAGTTACGAGTCACCGGGCGGACTTGATGGCTACACCTTC.

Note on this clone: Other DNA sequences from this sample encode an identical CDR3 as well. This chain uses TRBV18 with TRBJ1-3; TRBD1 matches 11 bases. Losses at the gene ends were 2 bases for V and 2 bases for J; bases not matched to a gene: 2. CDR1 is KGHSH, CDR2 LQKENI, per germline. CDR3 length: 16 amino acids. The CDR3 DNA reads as TGTGCCAGCTCACCATCGGGACAGGGGGCTGGAAACACCATATATTTT. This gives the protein CASSPSGQGAGNTIYF. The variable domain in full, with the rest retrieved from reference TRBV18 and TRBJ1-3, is NAGVMQNPRHLVRRRGQEARLRCSPMKGHSHVYWYRQLPEEGLKFMVYLQKENIIDESGMPKERFSAEFPKEGPSILRIQQVVRGDSAAYFCASSPSGQGAGNTIYFGEGSWLTVV.

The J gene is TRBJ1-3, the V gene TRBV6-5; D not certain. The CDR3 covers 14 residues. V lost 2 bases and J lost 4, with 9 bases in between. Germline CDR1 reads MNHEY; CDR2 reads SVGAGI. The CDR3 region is CASSYHPGGNTIYF. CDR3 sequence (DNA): TGTGCCAGCAGTTACCACCCGGGAGGAAACACCATATATTTT.

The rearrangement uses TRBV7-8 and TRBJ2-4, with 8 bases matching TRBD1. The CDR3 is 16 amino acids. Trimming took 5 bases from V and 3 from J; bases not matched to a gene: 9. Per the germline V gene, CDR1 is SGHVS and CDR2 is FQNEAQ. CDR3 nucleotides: TGTGCCAGCAGCCTTAACAGGGGGAACGTCAAAAACATTCAGTACTTC. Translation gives CASSLNRGNVKNIQYF.

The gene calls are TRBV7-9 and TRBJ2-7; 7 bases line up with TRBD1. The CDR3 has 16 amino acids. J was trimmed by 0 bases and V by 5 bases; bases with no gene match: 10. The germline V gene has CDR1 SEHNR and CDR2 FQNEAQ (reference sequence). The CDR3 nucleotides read TGTGCCAGCAGCCCCCCCACACAGGGGCCCTCCTACGAGCAGTACTTC. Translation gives CASSPPTQGPSYEQYF.

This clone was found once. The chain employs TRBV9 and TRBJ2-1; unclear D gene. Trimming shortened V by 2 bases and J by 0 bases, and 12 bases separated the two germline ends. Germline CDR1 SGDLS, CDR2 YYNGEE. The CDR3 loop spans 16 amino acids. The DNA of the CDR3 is TGTGCCAGCAGCGTTCGTGTCCTAAGCTCCTACAATGAGCAGTTCTTC. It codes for CASSVRVLSSYNEQFF.

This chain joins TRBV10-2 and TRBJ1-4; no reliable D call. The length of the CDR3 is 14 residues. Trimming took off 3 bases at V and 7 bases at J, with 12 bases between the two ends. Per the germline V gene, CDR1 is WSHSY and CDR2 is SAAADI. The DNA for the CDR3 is TGCGCCAGCAGTGACGGGGTATTTACTGAAAAACTGTTTTTT. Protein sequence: CASSDGVFTEKLFF.

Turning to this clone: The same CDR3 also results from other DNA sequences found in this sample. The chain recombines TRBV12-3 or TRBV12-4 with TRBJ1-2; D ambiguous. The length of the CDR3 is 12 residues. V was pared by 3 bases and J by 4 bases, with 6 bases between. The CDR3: CASSLGSYGYTF. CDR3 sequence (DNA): TGTGCCAGCAGTTTGGGGAGCTATGGCTACACCTTC.

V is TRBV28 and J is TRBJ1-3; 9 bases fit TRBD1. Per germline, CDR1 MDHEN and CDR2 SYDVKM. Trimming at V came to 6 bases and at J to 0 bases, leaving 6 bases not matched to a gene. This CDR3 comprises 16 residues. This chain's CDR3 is CASSPPTGGSGNTIYF. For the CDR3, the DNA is TGTGCCAGCAGCCCACCGACAGGGGGCTCTGGAAACACCATATATTTT.

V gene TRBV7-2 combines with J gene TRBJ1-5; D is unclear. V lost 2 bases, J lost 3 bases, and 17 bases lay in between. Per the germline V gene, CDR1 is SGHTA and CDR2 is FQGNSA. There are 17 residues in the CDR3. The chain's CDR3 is CASSLNAPRVDNQPQHF. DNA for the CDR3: TGTGCCAGCAGCTTAAACGCTCCCCGGGTCGACAATCAGCCCCAGCATTTT.

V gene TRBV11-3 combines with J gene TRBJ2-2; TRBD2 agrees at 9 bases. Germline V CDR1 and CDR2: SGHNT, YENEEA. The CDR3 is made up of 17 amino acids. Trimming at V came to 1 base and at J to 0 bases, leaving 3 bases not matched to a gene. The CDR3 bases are TGTGCCAGCAGCTTAGCAGCGGGGGGCCCGAACACCGGGGAGCTGTTTTTT. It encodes CASSLAAGGPNTGELFF.

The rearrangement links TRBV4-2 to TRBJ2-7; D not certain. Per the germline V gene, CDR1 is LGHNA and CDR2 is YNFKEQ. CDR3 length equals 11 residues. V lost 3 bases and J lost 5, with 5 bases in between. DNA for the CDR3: TGTGCCAGCAGCCACCGGGACGAGCAGTACTTC. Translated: CASSHRDEQYF.

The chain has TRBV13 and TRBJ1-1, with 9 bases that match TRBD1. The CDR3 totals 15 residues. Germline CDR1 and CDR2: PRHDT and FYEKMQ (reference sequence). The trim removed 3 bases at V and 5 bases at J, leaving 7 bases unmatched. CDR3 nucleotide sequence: TGTGCCAGCAGCTTTATAACAGGGGGCTGGACTGAAGCTTTCTTT. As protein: CASSFITGGWTEAFF.

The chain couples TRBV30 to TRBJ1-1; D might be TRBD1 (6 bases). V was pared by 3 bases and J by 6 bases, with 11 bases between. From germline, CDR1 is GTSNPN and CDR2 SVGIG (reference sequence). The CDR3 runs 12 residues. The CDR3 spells CAWRRGTSEAFF. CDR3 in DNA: TGTGCCTGGAGGAGGGGGACCTCTGAAGCTTTCTTT.

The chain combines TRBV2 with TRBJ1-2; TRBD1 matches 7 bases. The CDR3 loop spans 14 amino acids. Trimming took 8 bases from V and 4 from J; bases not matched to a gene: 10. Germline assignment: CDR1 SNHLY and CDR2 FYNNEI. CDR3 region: CASDPLQGLYGYTF. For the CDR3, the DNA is TGTGCCAGCGATCCGTTACAGGGGCTCTATGGCTACACCTTC.

The CDR3 DNA sequence: TGCAGCGTTGAGGGATGGACTAGCGGGGGACCGAGCTCCTACAATGAGCAGTTCTTC. It translates to CSVEGWTSGGPSSYNEQFF. The rearrangement links TRBV29-1 to TRBJ2-1; 13 bases line up with TRBD2. This CDR3 has 19 amino acids. The junction had 11 bases not matched to a gene; V was cut back by 3 bases and J by 0 bases. The V gene's germline CDR1 is SQVTM and CDR2 ANQGSEA.

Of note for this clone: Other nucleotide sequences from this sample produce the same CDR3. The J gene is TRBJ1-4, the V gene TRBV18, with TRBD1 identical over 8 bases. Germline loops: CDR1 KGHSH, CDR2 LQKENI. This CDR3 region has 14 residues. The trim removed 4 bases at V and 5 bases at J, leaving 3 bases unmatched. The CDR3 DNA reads TGTGCCAGCTCACTTGGACAGGGCAATGAAAAACTGTTTTTT. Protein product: CASSLGQGNEKLFF.

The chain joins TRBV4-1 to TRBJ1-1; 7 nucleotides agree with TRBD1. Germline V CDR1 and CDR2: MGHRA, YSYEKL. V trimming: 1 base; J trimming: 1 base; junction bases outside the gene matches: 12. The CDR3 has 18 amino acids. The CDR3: CASSQVWVTGMGNTEAFF. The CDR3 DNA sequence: TGCGCCAGCAGCCAAGTGTGGGTGACAGGGATGGGGAACACTGAAGCTTTCTTT.

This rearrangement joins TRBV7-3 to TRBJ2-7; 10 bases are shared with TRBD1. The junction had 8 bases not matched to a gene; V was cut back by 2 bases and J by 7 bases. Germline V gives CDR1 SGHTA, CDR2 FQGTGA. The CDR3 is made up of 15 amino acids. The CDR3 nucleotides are TGTGCCAGCAGCTTACATAGGACAGGGGGGAGAGAGCAGTACTTC. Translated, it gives CASSLHRTGGREQYF.